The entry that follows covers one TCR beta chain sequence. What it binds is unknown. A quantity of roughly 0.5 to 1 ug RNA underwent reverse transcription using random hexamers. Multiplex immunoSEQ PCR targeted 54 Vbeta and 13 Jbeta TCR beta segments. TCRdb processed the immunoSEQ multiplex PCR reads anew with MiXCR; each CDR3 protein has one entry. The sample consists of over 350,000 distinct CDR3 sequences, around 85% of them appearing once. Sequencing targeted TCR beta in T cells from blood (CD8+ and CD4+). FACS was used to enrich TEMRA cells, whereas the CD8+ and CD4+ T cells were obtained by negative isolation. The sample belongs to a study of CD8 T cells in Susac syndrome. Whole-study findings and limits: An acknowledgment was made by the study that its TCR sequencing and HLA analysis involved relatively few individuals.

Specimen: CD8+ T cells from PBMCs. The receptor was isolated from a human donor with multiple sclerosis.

The CDR3 loop is CAISGWDSSTYEQYF. DNA for the CDR3: TGTGCCATCAGTGGTTGGGACAGCTCCACCTACGAGCAGTACTTC. V is TRBV10-3 and J is TRBJ2-7, with 7 bases fitting TRBD1. The CDR3 contains 15 residues. Germline CDR1 is ENHRY and CDR2 is SYGVKD. V shed 4 bases, J shed 2 bases, and the junction held 8 bases outside the gene matches.